Shown below are 16 T cell receptor beta chains from a single sample sequenced in a study of OX40 agonist ivuxolimab in advanced cancers. The assay was immunoSEQ multiplex PCR, and TCRdb's table has in-frame clones only and misses some. This table holds 23,000 or so clones, 84% found once. This specimen consisted of CD4+ or CD8+ T cells sorted from blood, obtained in a trial of the OX40 agonist ivuxolimab. These TCRs come from an adult with an advanced solid tumor such as melanoma, head and neck, liver or kidney cancer.

This chain links TRBV11-2 with TRBJ2-7; no clear D. CDR1 and CDR2 from the germline V gene are SGHAT and FQNNGV. This CDR3 comprises 16 residues. Trimming left V 0 bases short and J 3 bases short, with 15 bases between. The CDR3: CASSLDGNRFFYEQYF. The CDR3, as DNA: TGTGCCAGCAGCTTAGATGGTAACAGATTCTTCTACGAGCAGTACTTC.

The V and J genes are TRBV11-2 and TRBJ2-3; D may be TRBD1 (6 bases). Germline-derived CDR1 and CDR2 are SGHAT and FQNNGV. V was cut by 5 bases and J by 2 bases, with 17 bases left in between. This CDR3 spans 16 amino acids. The CDR3 here is CASSQPSRGHTDTQYF. The CDR3 DNA follows: TGTGCCAGCAGCCAACCCTCCCGGGGACACACAGATACGCAGTATTTT.

The genes are TRBV13 and TRBJ2-2; TRBD1 might be the D (5 bases). This CDR3 is built from 15 residues. The germline V and J ends were trimmed by 5 bases and 5 bases, with 15 bases remaining between them. Germline V gene sequence: CDR1 PRHDT, CDR2 FYEKMQ (reference sequence). The CDR3 DNA follows: TGTGCCAGCAGCATTTCCAGGGTGAGGACCGGGGAGCTGTTTTTT. Translation: CASSISRVRTGELFF.

This clone appeared a single time. This sequence joins TRBV7-9 and TRBJ1-1, with D possibly TRBD1 on 6 matching bases. CDR3 size: 14 residues. Germline assignment: CDR1 SEHNR and CDR2 FQNEAQ (reference sequence). Trimming pared 5 bases from V and 3 bases from J, leaving 13 bases between. CDR3 loop: CASSRGHIDTEAFF. Here the CDR3 DNA reads TGTGCCAGCAGCAGGGGACATATTGACACTGAAGCTTTCTTT.

This clone came up once. The chain combines TRBV15 with TRBJ1-4; D not resolved. V lost 1 base, J lost 8 bases, and 14 bases lay in between. This CDR3 region has 15 residues. CDR1 LNHNV and CDR2 YYDKDF come from the germline V gene (reference sequence). The CDR3 sequence: CATSRGRGLGEKLFF. CDR3 coding DNA: TGTGCCACCAGCAGAGGCCGTGGGTTGGGCGAAAAACTGTTTTTT.

The rearrangement links TRBV4-1 to TRBJ1-2; D gene ambiguous. Looked up from germline, CDR1 is MGHRA and CDR2 is YSYEKL. This CDR3 is 14 amino acids long. Trimming took off 3 bases at V and 3 bases at J, with 11 bases between the two ends. The CDR3 loop reads CASSHPGKDYGYTF. DNA of the CDR3: TGCGCCAGCAGCCACCCAGGCAAGGACTATGGCTACACCTTC.

The chain recombines TRBV6-5 with TRBJ2-5; 10 bases match TRBD1. With 0 bases clipped from V and 5 bases from J, the junction kept 3 bases outside the gene matches. This CDR3 is built from 15 residues. Germline CDR1 is MNHEY and CDR2 is SVGAGI. CDR3 amino acids: CASSYSGQGSETQYF. CDR3 nucleotides: TGTGCCAGCAGTTACTCGGGACAGGGGTCGGAGACCCAGTACTTC.

This rearrangement joins TRBV27 to TRBJ2-2; D is uncertain. Germline lookup yields CDR1 MNHEY and CDR2 SMNVEV (reference sequence). Trimming removed 4 bases from V and 1 base from J, with 7 bases in between. This CDR3 is 14 amino acids long. CDR3 in amino acids: CASSSLGNTGELFF. CDR3 nucleotides: TGTGCCAGCAGTTCCCTGGGGAACACCGGGGAGCTGTTTTTT.

This sequence joins TRBV2 and TRBJ1-4, with TRBD1 matching over 8 bases. CDR1 SNHLY and CDR2 FYNNEI come from the germline V gene. CDR3 length: 14 residues. Trimming at V came to 7 bases and at J to 8 bases, leaving 9 bases not matched to a gene. CDR3 in amino acids: CASTSGQGLEKLFF. CDR3 sequence (DNA): TGTGCCAGCACTTCCGGACAGGGTTTAGAAAAACTGTTTTTT.

This rearrangement joins TRBV5-4 to TRBJ2-7; either TRBD1 or TRBD2 may supply D (5 bases each). In germline, CDR1 is SGHNT, CDR2 YYREEE (reference sequence). Trimming stripped 5 bases from V and 2 bases from J, with 17 bases between. The CDR3 extends over 15 amino acids. This chain's CDR3 is CASRGEQGPPYEQYF. The DNA of the CDR3 is TGTGCCAGCAGGGGGGAGCAGGGTCCCCCCTACGAGCAGTACTTC.

The chain joins TRBV6-1 to TRBJ2-7, with D maybe TRBD1 (6 bases). CDR3 length equals 13 residues. The ends were cut back, 6 bases at V and 3 bases at J, with 12 bases in the middle. Germline V gene sequence: CDR1 MNHNS, CDR2 SASEGT. In DNA form, the CDR3 reads TGTGCCAGCAGGAAAAGGACAGACTACGAGCAGTACTTC. Amino acids: CASRKRTDYEQYF.

This chain connects TRBV27 to TRBJ2-7, with D perhaps TRBD1 or TRBD2 (5 bases each). Trimming pared 5 bases from V and 0 bases from J, leaving 11 bases between. CDR1 MNHEY and CDR2 SMNVEV come from the germline V gene (reference sequence). The CDR3 has 14 residues. CDR3 in DNA: TGTGCCAGCAGTGGGGGACCGAGCTCCTACGAGCAGTACTTC. Translating it yields CASSGGPSSYEQYF.

The chain has TRBV6-1 and TRBJ1-5, with D hard to call. V gave up 2 bases and J gave up 4 bases, with 9 bases separating them. The CDR3 is 14 amino acids. From germline, CDR1 is MNHNS and CDR2 SASEGT. The CDR3 region is CASSEYSRNQPQHF. Here the CDR3 DNA reads TGTGCCAGCAGTGAATACTCCCGTAATCAGCCCCAGCATTTT.

The genes are TRBV25-1 and TRBJ2-6; D gene uncertain. V shed 3 bases and J shed 2 bases, with 5 bases lying between them. CDR3 length equals 14 residues. Germline values: CDR1 MGHDK, CDR2 SYGVNS. CDR3 sequence reads: CASSDRPGANVLTF. CDR3 nucleotide sequence: TGTGCCAGCAGTGACCGACCTGGGGCCAACGTCCTGACTTTC.

The chain carries TRBV19 and TRBJ1-2; D is unclear. Trimming took off 0 bases at V and 3 bases at J, with 8 bases between the two ends. Looked up from germline, CDR1 is LNHDA and CDR2 is SQIVND (reference sequence). The CDR3 runs to 14 residues. CDR3 in amino acids: CASSIDSGDYGYTF. The CDR3 region has the DNA TGTGCCAGTAGTATAGACTCGGGTGACTATGGCTACACCTTC.

V usage is TRBV6-1 and J usage is TRBJ2-1; 11 bases are shared with TRBD1. This CDR3 is 18 amino acids long. CDR1 MNHNS and CDR2 SASEGT come from the germline V gene. V gave up 3 bases and J gave up 3 bases; unmatched junction bases: 10. CDR3 in amino acids: CASSDPGQGARLYNEQFF. As DNA, the CDR3 is TGTGCCAGCAGTGACCCCGGACAGGGGGCCAGACTCTACAATGAGCAGTTCTTC.